The TCR beta chain described here comes from a study of blood T cell repertoires in COVID-19. Germline loops: CDR1 SGHRS, CDR2 YFSETQ. This CDR3 region has 17 residues. Trimming shortened V by 1 base and J by 5 bases, and 21 bases separated the two germline ends. Assay used: immunoSEQ multiplex PCR; TCRdb lists only in-frame clones, some missing. The sample includes about 100,000 clones, 65% to 90% of them seen just once. The sequencing input was peripheral blood. This sequence joins TRBV5-1 and TRBJ1-1; a weak D match, TRBD1 (6 bases). The clonotype was recovered from an elderly man with acute or convalescent COVID-19. The CDR3 DNA is TGCGCCAGCAGCTTGACCTCCGTGGGGGCCGGGAAGACTGAAGCTTTCTTT. Its protein is CASSLTSVGAGKTEAFF.